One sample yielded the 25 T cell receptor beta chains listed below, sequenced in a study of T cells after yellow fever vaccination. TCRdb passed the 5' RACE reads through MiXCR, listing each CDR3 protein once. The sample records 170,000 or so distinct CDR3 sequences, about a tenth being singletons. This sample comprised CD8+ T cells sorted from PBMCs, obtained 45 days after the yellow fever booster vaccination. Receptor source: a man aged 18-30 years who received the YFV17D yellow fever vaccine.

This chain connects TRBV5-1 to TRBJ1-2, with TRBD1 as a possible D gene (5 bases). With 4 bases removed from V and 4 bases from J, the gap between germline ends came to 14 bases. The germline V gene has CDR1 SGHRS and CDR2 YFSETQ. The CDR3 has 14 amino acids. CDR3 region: CASSPGDGPYGYTF. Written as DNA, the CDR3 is TGCGCCAGCAGCCCGGGGGACGGTCCCTATGGCTACACCTTC.

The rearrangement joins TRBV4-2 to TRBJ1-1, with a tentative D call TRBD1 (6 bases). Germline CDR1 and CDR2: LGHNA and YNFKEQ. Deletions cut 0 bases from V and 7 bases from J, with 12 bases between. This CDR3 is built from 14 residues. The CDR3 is CASSQDMRGSEAFF. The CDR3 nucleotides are TGTGCCAGCAGCCAAGATATGAGGGGGAGTGAAGCTTTCTTT.

Here the CDR3 DNA reads TGTGCCAGCAGGGCCACCACAGAAAACGGGGAGCTGTTTTTT. Protein sequence: CASRATTENGELFF. This rearrangement joins TRBV2 to TRBJ2-2; no definite D call. V was clipped by 6 bases and J by 7 bases, with 15 bases between them. Looked up from germline, CDR1 is SNHLY and CDR2 is FYNNEI. This CDR3 contains 14 residues.

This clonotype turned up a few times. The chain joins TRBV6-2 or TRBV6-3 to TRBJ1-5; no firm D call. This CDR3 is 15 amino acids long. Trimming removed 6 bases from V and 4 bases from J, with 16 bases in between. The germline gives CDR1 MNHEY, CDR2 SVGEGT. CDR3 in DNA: TGTGCCAGCAGCTACGTCCGGGGTTGGAATCAGCCCCAGCATTTT. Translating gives CASSYVRGWNQPQHF.

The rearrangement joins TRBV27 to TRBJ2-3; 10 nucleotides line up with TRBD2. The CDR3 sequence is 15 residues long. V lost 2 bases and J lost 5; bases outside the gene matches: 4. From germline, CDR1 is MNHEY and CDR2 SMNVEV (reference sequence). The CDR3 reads CASSLSGGARDTQYF. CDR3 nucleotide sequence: TGTGCCAGCAGTTTAAGCGGGGGGGCCAGAGATACGCAGTATTTT.

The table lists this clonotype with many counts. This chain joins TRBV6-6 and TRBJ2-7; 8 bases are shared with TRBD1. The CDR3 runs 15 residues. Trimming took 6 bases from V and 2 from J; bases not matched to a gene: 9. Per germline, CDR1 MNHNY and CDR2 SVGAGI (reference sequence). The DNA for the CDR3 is TGTGCCAGCAGCCGAGGACAGGGTCGCCCCTACGAGCAGTACGTC. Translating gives CASSRGQGRPYEQYV.

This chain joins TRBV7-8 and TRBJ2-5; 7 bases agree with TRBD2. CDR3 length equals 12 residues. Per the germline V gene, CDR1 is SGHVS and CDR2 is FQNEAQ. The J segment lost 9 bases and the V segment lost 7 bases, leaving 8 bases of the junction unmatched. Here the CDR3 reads CASIANAGAQYF. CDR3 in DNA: TGTGCCAGCATCGCCAACGCGGGGGCCCAGTACTTC.

The CDR3 sequence is CATSDQTGEGWDTQYF. In DNA form, the CDR3 reads TGTGCCACCAGTGACCAGACAGGAGAAGGTTGGGATACGCAGTATTTT. V usage is TRBV24-1 and J usage is TRBJ2-3, with D maybe TRBD1 (6 bases). This CDR3 spans 16 amino acids. V was shortened by 4 bases and J by 6 bases, with 19 bases between the two germline ends. Per the germline V gene, CDR1 is KGHDR and CDR2 is SFDVKD.

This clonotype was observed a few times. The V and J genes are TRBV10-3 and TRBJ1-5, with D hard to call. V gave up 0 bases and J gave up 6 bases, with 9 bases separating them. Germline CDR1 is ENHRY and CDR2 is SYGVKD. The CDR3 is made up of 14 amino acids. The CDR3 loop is CAISESLTGQPQHF. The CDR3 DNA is TGTGCCATCAGTGAGTCCCTAACCGGTCAGCCCCAGCATTTT.

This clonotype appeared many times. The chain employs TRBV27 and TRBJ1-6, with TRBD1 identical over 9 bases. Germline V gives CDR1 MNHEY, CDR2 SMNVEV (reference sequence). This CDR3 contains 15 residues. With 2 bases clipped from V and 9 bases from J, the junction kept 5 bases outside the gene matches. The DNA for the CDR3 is TGTGCCAGCAGTTTAACAGGGGGCGCGGGTTCACCCCTCCACTTT. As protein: CASSLTGGAGSPLHF.

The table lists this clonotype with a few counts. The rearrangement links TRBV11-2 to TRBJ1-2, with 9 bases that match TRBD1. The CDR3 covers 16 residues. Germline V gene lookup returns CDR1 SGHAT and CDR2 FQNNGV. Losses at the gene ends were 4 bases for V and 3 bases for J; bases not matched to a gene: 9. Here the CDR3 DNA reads TGTGCCAGCAGCTCGGGAGGGACAGGGTATTACTATGGCTACACCTTC. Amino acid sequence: CASSSGGTGYYYGYTF.

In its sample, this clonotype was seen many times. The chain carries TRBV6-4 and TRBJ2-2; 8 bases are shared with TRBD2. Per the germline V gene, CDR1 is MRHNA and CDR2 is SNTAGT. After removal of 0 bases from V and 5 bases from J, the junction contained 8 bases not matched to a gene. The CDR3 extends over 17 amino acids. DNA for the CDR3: TGTGCCAGCAGTGACTCTGCCGGGGGGGCCGGTACCGGGGAGCTGTTTTTT. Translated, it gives CASSDSAGGAGTGELFF.

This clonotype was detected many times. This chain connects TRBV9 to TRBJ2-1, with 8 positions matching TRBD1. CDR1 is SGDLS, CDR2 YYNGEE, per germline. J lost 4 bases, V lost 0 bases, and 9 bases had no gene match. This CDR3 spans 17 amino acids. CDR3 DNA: TGTGCCAGCAGCGTAGGGGGAAGGACAGGGTCATACAATGAGCAGTTCTTC. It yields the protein CASSVGGRTGSYNEQFF. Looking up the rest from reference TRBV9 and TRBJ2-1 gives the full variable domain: DSGVTQTPKHLITATGQRVTLRCSPRSGDLSVYWYQQSLDQGLQFLIQYYNGEERAKGNILERFSAQQFPDLHSELNLSSLELGDSALYFCASSVGGRTGSYNEQFFGPGTRLTVL.

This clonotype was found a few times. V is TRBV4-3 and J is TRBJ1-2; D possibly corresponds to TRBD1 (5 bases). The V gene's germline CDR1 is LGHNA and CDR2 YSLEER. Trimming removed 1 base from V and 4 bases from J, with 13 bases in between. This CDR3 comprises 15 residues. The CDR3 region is CASSQGSGPGYGYTF. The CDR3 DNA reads TGCGCCAGCAGCCAAGGTTCAGGGCCCGGCTATGGCTACACCTTC.

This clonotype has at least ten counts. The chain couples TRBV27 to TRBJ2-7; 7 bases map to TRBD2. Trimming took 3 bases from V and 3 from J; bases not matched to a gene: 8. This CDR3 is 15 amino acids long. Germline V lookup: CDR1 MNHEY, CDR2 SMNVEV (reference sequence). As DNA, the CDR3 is TGTGCCAGCAGTTTGACTAGCAGTCCAATCTACGAGCAGTACGTC. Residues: CASSLTSSPIYEQYV.

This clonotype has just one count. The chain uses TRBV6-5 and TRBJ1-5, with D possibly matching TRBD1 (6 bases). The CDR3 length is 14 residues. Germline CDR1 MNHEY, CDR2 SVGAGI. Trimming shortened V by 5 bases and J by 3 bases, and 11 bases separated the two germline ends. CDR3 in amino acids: CASSIGQINQPQHF. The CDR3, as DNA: TGTGCCAGCAGTATAGGACAGATCAATCAGCCCCAGCATTTT.

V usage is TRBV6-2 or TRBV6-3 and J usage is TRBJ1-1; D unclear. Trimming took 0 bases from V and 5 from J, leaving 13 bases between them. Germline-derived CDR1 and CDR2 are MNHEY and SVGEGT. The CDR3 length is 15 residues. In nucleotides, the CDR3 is TGTGCCAGCAGTTACTCTAGGCAAGGAAGGACTGAAGCTTTCTTT. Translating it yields CASSYSRQGRTEAFF.

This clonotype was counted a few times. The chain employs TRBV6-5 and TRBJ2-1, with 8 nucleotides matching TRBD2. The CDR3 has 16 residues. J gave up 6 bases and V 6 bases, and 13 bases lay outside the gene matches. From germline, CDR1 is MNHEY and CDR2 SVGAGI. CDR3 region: CASRPSPSGGPNEQFF. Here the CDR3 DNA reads TGTGCCAGCAGGCCCTCACCTTCGGGGGGGCCCAATGAGCAGTTCTTC.

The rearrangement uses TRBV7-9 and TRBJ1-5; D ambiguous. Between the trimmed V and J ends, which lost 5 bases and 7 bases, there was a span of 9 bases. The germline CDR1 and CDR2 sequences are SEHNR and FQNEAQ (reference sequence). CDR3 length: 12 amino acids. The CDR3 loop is CASSTFGQPQHF. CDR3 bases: TGTGCCAGCAGCACCTTCGGACAGCCCCAGCATTTT.

The CDR3: CASSPASIYNEQFF. The CDR3 DNA is TGTGCCAGCAGCCCGGCCTCCATTTACAATGAGCAGTTCTTC. The V gene is TRBV27, the J gene TRBJ2-1; D ambiguous. From germline, CDR1 is MNHEY and CDR2 SMNVEV (reference sequence). The CDR3 runs to 14 residues. Trimming stripped 6 bases from V and 4 bases from J, with 13 bases between.

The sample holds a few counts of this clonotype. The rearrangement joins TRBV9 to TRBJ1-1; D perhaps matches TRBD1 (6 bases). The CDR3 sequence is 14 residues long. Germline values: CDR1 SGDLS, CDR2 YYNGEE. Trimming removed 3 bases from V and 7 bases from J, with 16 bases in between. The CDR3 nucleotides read TGTGCCAGCAGCGCCGATTACAGGGAAGGTGAAGCTTTCTTT. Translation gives CASSADYREGEAFF.

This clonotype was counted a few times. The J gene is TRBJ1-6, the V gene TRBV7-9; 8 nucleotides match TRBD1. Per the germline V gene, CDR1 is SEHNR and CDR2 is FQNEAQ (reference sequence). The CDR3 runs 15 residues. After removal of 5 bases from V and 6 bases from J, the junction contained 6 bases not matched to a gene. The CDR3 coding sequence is TGTGCCAGCAGCCCCCCGACAGGGGTTAATTCACCCCTCCACTTT. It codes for CASSPPTGVNSPLHF.

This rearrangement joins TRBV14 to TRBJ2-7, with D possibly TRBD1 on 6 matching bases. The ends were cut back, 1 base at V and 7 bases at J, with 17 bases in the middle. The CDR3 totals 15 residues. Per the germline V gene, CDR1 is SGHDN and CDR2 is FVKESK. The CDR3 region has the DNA TGTGCCAGCAGCCAAGCCCGGACAGCCCCATTGGAGCAGTACTTC. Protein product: CASSQARTAPLEQYF. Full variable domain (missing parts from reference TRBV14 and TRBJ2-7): EAGVTQFPSHSVIEKGQTVTLRCDPISGHDNLYWYRRVMGKEIKFLLHFVKESKQDESGMPNNRFLAERTGGTYSTLKVQPAELEDSGVYFCASSQARTAPLEQYFGPGTRLTVT.

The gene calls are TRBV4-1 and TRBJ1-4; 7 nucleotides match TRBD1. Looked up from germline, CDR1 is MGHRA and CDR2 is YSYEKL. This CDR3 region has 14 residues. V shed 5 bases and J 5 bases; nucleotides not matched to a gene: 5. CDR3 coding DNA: TGCGCCAGCAGCTTAGACAGGGCAAATGAAAAACTGTTTTTT. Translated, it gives CASSLDRANEKLFF.

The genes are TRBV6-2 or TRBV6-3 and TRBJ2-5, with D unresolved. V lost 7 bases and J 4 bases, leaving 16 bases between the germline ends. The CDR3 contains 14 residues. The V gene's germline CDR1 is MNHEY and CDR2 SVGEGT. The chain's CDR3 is CASTGPEKGETQYF. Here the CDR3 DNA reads TGTGCCAGCACTGGTCCCGAGAAGGGAGAGACCCAGTACTTC.